This TCR beta chain was identified during a study of blood T cell repertoires in COVID-19. Turning to the study itself: The United States, Italy and Spain supplied acute and convalescent COVID-19 samples. T cells, B-cell-depleted T cells, or PBMCs supplied cDNA or gDNA.

Germline V gene data show CDR1 as MNHEY and CDR2 as SVGEGT. The CDR3 is made up of 16 amino acids. Deletions cut 4 bases from V and 1 base from J, with 16 bases between. In the original analysis: From reference gene primer amplification, estimates of nucleated cell counts were derived. Sequencing was performed with immunoSEQ multiplex PCR; in TCRdb, only in-frame clones are kept and a portion is missing. V, J and clone size were drawn from that table, and D and trimming were deduced from the DNA. This table has 150,000 to 200,000 clones, about 86% appearing once. V is TRBV6-2 or TRBV6-3 and J is TRBJ1-1; weak D call: TRBD1 (5 bases). Sequencing input: peripheral blood. The TCR comes from a man between 18 and 29 years old with active or convalescent COVID-19. CDR3 sequence: CASSLVPTAPNTEAFF. CDR3 nucleotides: TGTGCCAGCAGTTTAGTCCCGACAGCTCCGAACACTGAAGCTTTCTTT.